Listed below are T cell receptor beta chains from one sample, sequenced in a study of blood T cell repertoires in COVID-19. Libraries were prepared by immunoSEQ multiplex PCR; TCRdb keeps only in-frame clonotypes and omits some of them. This repertoire shows under 300,000 clones, 80% to 90% found once; its top ten account for 9.5% to 12%. The sequencing sample was made of peripheral blood. Every receptor here comes from a woman between 65 and 79 years old with acute or convalescent COVID-19. The CDR3 runs from the conserved cysteine through the conserved F or W. D genes are given only for firm matches. Clone sizes are given selectively: once, few, many, or a class where the clone is expanded.

d_call	v_call	j_call	clone_size	cdr3_length	cdr3_aa	cdr3_nt
TRBD1	TRBV6-5	TRBJ1-2	-	15	CASGTGGVSLYGYTF	TGTGCCAGCGGGACAGGGGGTGTCTCCCTCTATGGCTACACCTTC
-	TRBV29-1	TRBJ1-5	-	13	CSVGYGVNQPQHF	TGCAGCGTTGGATACGGAGTCAATCAGCCCCAGCATTTT
-	TRBV7-6	TRBJ1-1	-	13	CASSGGAVTEAFF	TGTGCCAGCTCCGGGGGAGCAGTCACTGAAGCTTTCTTT
-	TRBV5-1	TRBJ1-2	once	14	CASSLGRDYYGYTF	TGCGCCAGCAGCTTGGGTCGGGACTACTATGGCTACACCTTC
-	TRBV6-5	TRBJ1-6	-	14	CASGRSRAIDPLHF	TGTGCCAGCGGGCGGAGCAGGGCCATAGATCCCCTCCACTTT
-	TRBV7-9	TRBJ2-3	-	13	CASSLAPVDTQYF	TGTGCCAGCAGCTTAGCCCCGGTGGATACGCAGTATTTT
TRBD1	TRBV7-9	TRBJ1-4	-	16	CASSLLGPQGNGKLFF	TGTGCCAGCAGCTTACTTGGACCACAGGGGAATGGAAAACTGTTTTTT
TRBD1	TRBV4-2	TRBJ1-2	-	13	CASSQDRGDGYTF	TGTGCCAGCAGCCAAGACAGGGGGGACGGCTACACCTTC
-	TRBV2	TRBJ2-7	few	11	CASSAAYEQYF	TGTGCCAGCAGTGCAGCCTACGAGCAGTACTTC
-	TRBV24-1	TRBJ2-3	few	16	CATSDLTFGGQDTQYF	TGTGCCACCAGTGATTTGACGTTCGGGGGGCAGGATACGCAGTATTTT
-	TRBV27	TRBJ1-1	-	13	CASSWGLGTEAFF	TGTGCCAGCAGTTGGGGGCTCGGCACTGAAGCTTTCTTT
-	TRBV5-8	TRBJ1-3	-	13	CASSLETGSTIYF	TGTGCCAGCAGCTTGGAAACGGGAAGCACCATATATTTT
TRBD2	TRBV5-4	TRBJ2-3	-	19	CASSLVGTSGGASTDTQYF	TGTGCCAGCAGCTTGGTTGGGACTAGCGGGGGGGCTAGCACAGATACGCAGTATTTT
TRBD1	TRBV5-1	TRBJ1-1	once	15	CATTTDGQVETEAFF	TGCGCCACCACAACTGACGGACAGGTGGAGACTGAAGCTTTCTTT
-	TRBV2	TRBJ2-6	-	16	CASSESVSLGANVLTF	TGTGCCAGCAGTGAGTCCGTTTCTCTCGGGGCCAACGTCCTGACTTTC
-	TRBV30	TRBJ2-3	-	15	CAWSLGVIGTDTQYF	TGTGCCTGGAGCCTCGGGGTTATCGGCACAGATACGCAGTATTTT
TRBD1	TRBV14	TRBJ2-7	-	15	CASSQTGQGTYEQYF	TGTGCCAGCAGCCAGACGGGACAGGGGACCTACGAGCAGTACTTC
-	TRBV2	TRBJ1-6	-	14	CASSPTGRNSPLHF	TGTGCCAGCAGTCCTACAGGGCGGAATTCACCCCTCCACTTT
TRBD1	TRBV7-9	TRBJ1-2	-	14	CASSRDRAIGGYTF	TGTGCCAGCAGCCGAGACAGGGCGATAGGTGGCTACACCTTC
-	TRBV2	TRBJ2-1	once	10	CASSEGVQFF	TGTGCCAGCAGTGAGGGAGTGCAGTTCTTC
-	TRBV6-5	TRBJ1-5	-	14	CASSYSRGNQPQHF	TGTGCCAGCAGTTACTCGAGAGGAAATCAGCCCCAGCATTTT
-	TRBV5-1	TRBJ1-1	-	16	CASSLGNAGPDTEAFF	TGCGCCAGCAGCTTGGGGAATGCGGGACCCGACACTGAAGCTTTCTTT
-	TRBV7-7	TRBJ2-2	-	13	CASSLFNTGELFF	TGTGCTAGCAGCCTGTTCAACACCGGGGAGCTGTTTTTT
TRBD1	TRBV10-1	TRBJ2-7	-	14	CASSRGQGPYEQYF	TGCGCCAGCAGTCGGGGACAGGGGCCCTACGAGCAGTACTTC
TRBD2	TRBV2	TRBJ2-2	-	14	CASRGLAGHGELFF	TGTGCCAGCAGAGGACTAGCGGGTCATGGGGAGCTGTTTTTT
-	TRBV5-4	TRBJ1-1	-	16	CASSPRGRIMNTEAFF	TGTGCCAGCAGCCCCCGAGGCCGTATCATGAACACTGAAGCTTTCTTT
-	TRBV6-5	TRBJ1-1	-	15	CASTSKRGLNTEAFF	TGTGCCAGCACCTCTAAGAGGGGGTTAAACACTGAAGCTTTCTTT
-	TRBV19	TRBJ1-2	-	13	CASNRERGYGYTF	TGTGCCAGCAACAGGGAACGGGGCTATGGCTACACCTTC
-	TRBV5-1	TRBJ1-3	-	16	CASSLPSGGSGNTIYF	TGCGCCAGCAGCCTACCCTCCGGGGGCTCTGGAAACACCATATATTTT
-	TRBV4-2	TRBJ1-6	-	13	CASSPAADSPLHF	TGTGCCAGCTCTCCCGCGGCAGATTCACCCCTCCACTTT
-	TRBV29-1	TRBJ1-2	-	10	CSVQESGYTF	TGCAGCGTTCAGGAATCTGGCTACACCTTC
-	TRBV2	TRBJ1-5	-	15	CASSEDKGGNQPQHF	TGTGCCAGCAGTGAAGACAAGGGAGGCAATCAGCCCCAGCATTTT
-	TRBV4-1	TRBJ2-7	-	15	CASSQEGGAFYEQYF	TGCGCCAGCAGCCAAGAAGGTGGAGCATTCTACGAGCAGTACTTC
TRBD2	TRBV3-1/TRBV3-2	TRBJ2-5	-	16	CASSPSGGPRKETQYF	TGTGCCAGCAGCCCTAGCGGGGGGCCGCGAAAAGAGACCCAGTACTTC
-	TRBV5-1	TRBJ2-7	-	14	CASSQRQRDYEQYF	TGCGCCAGCAGCCAGCGACAGAGAGACTACGAGCAGTACTTC
-	TRBV7-9	TRBJ2-3	-	14	CASSPFPLTDTQYF	TGTGCCAGCAGTCCCTTTCCCCTCACAGATACGCAGTATTTT
-	TRBV11-2	TRBJ1-2	-	15	CASSYPTGTSYGYTF	TGTGCCAGCAGCTACCCGACAGGCACTTCATATGGCTACACCTTC
TRBD1	TRBV7-8	TRBJ1-4	-	15	CASSASGGTNEKLFF	TGTGCCAGCAGCGCATCAGGGGGCACTAATGAAAAACTGTTTTTT
-	TRBV5-1	TRBJ1-1	-	11	CASSPGDLAFF	TGCGCCAGCAGCCCCGGGGACTTGGCTTTCTTT
TRBD1	TRBV5-6	TRBJ1-2	-	14	CASSLLQGGYGYTF	TGTGCCAGCAGCTTACTACAGGGGGGCTATGGCTACACCTTC
-	TRBV19	TRBJ2-7	-	15	CASSRPGHSSYEQYF	TGTGCCAGTAGCCGACCGGGACACAGCTCCTACGAGCAGTACTTC